This entry lists 2 T cell receptor beta chains sequenced from one sample in a study of blood T cell repertoires in COVID-19. Sequencing used immunoSEQ multiplex PCR; TCRdb keeps in-frame clones, though not all of them. The repertoire consists of approximately 170,000 clones, with roughly nine tenths occurring once and the leading ten covering roughly 4%. Sequenced material: peripheral blood. The source of these receptors is a woman in her sixties or seventies with acute or convalescent COVID-19.

This chain uses TRBV19 with TRBJ2-3; D uncertain. V dropped 1 base and J dropped 9 bases, with 14 bases sitting between them. Per the germline V gene, CDR1 is LNHDA and CDR2 is SQIVND (reference sequence). The CDR3 spans 14 residues. CDR3 nucleotide sequence: TGTGCCAGTAGTATAGTCGACTCCCTTGGCACGCAGTATTTT. This translates into CASSIVDSLGTQYF. Full variable domain (rest looked up from reference TRBV19 and TRBJ2-3): DGGITQSPKYLFRKEGQNVTLSCEQNLNHDAMYWYRQDPGQGLRLIYYSQIVNDFQKGDIAEGYSVSREKKESFPLTVTSAQKNPTAFYLCASSIVDSLGTQYFGPGTRLTVL.

The chain joins TRBV24-1 to TRBJ1-2; 7 bases are shared with TRBD1. Germline trimming cut 4 bases from V and 4 bases from J; bases unmatched to any gene: 5. The CDR3 runs to 14 residues. Germline CDR1 reads KGHDR; CDR2 reads SFDVKD. The CDR3: CATSDADRFYGYTF. The CDR3 DNA reads as TGTGCCACCAGTGACGCGGACAGGTTCTATGGCTACACCTTC.